Following are 32 T cell receptor beta chains from one sample sequenced in a study of blood T cells in healthy people across ages. Primed by a sample-barcoded 5' primer and a J-beta primer mix, a second PCR proceeded for roughly 7 to 11 cycles. TCRdb redid the calling of the 5' RACE reads with MiXCR, one entry per CDR3 protein. The data show about 670,000 distinct CDR3 sequences, about 43% seen once. The sample taken for sequencing was blood. The receptors here all came from a man older than 75 in good health.

The rearrangement links TRBV6-4 to TRBJ2-3; unclear D gene. In germline, CDR1 is MRHNA, CDR2 SNTAGT. V lost 6 bases, J lost 5 bases, and 18 bases lay in between. CDR3 length: 15 residues. The DNA for the CDR3 is TGTGCCAGCAGGAGGTCCGGAAGGGCCTTAGATACGCAGTATTTT. Translating it yields CASRRSGRALDTQYF.

The gene calls are TRBV4-2 and TRBJ1-2, with unresolved D. Germline V gene data show CDR1 as LGHNA and CDR2 as YNFKEQ. The CDR3 covers 16 residues. V was pared by 0 bases and J by 4 bases, with 15 bases between. The CDR3 DNA follows: TGTGCCAGCAGCCAAGATTCGGCAGGAGCATTCTATGGCTACACCTTC. It specifies CASSQDSAGAFYGYTF.

The V gene is TRBV4-3, the J gene TRBJ2-1, with 7 nucleotides matching TRBD1. The closer fit of TRBJ2-7 to the DNA end suggests the J call may be wrong. Germline V gene sequence: CDR1 LGHNA, CDR2 YSLEER. The CDR3 contains 13 residues. The CDR3 DNA reads as TGCGCCAGCAGCCAGGAGACAGGGAGCGAGCAGTACTTC. Translated, it gives CASSQETGSEQYF.

This clonotype was counted many times. The rearrangement links TRBV29-1 to TRBJ2-4; 13 bases agree with TRBD2. V lost 5 bases to trimming and J lost 7 bases; unmatched junction nucleotides: 5. The CDR3 extends over 14 amino acids. Per the germline V gene, CDR1 is SQVTM and CDR2 is ANQGSEA. CDR3 residues: CSVCMTSGGNIQYF. DNA for the CDR3: TGCAGCGTTTGTATGACTAGCGGGGGGAACATTCAGTACTTC.

The chain is built from TRBV4-1 and TRBJ1-2, with 9 bases identical to TRBD1. V trimming: 3 bases; J trimming: 2 bases; junction bases outside the gene matches: 10. Looked up from germline, CDR1 is MGHRA and CDR2 is YSYEKL. The CDR3 has 17 amino acids. CDR3 loop: CASSHPLRQGVNYGYTF. The CDR3 nucleotides are TGCGCCAGCAGCCATCCTCTGAGACAGGGGGTAAACTATGGCTACACCTTC.

A remark on this clonotype: Being one base from a much bigger clone, this may be a read error. V and J are TRBV29-1 and TRBJ2-5; D remains unclear. Germline-derived CDR1 and CDR2 are SQVTM and ANQGSEA. This CDR3 has 12 amino acids. Trimming left V 4 bases short and J 5 bases short, with 11 bases between. This chain's CDR3 is CSVGKAVETQYF. The CDR3 DNA reads as TGCAGCGTTGGCAAGGCCGTGGAGACCCAGTACTTC.

This clonotype was seen at least ten times. The genes are TRBV18 and TRBJ1-4; no clear D. The CDR3 is 13 amino acids. Trimming left V 5 bases short and J 2 bases short, with 6 bases between. Germline CDR1 is KGHSH and CDR2 is LQKENI. In DNA form, the CDR3 reads TGTGCCAGCTCAGAGAGGACTAATGAAAAACTGTTTTTT. Translation gives CASSERTNEKLFF.

The sample holds one count of this clonotype. The CDR3 DNA follows: TGCAGTGCTAGAGCCTCAGGGGCCCCGAACACTGAAGCTTTCTTT. Protein: CSARASGAPNTEAFF. The chain recombines TRBV20-1 with TRBJ1-1, with D perhaps TRBD1 (6 bases). Trimming removed 1 base from V and 1 base from J, with 13 bases in between. The germline V gene encodes CDR1 DFQATT and CDR2 SNEGSKA (reference sequence). The CDR3 is 15 residues long.

The J gene is TRBJ2-7, the V gene TRBV6-1; TRBD1 matches 7 bases. Germline lookup yields CDR1 MNHNS and CDR2 SASEGT. V lost 8 bases, J lost 4 bases, and 8 bases stayed unmatched. The CDR3 spans 13 residues. As DNA, the CDR3 is TGTGCCAGCGGAAGACAGGGAAGATACGAGCAGTACTTC. Protein product: CASGRQGRYEQYF.

The chain recombines TRBV30 with TRBJ2-3, with D tentatively TRBD2 (7 bases). Germline V gene data show CDR1 as GTSNPN and CDR2 as SVGIG (reference sequence). The length of the CDR3 is 14 residues. V was clipped by 2 bases and J by 2 bases, with 11 bases between them. The CDR3 region has the DNA TGTGCCTGGAGTAAGGGGGGGTCCACAGATACGCAGTATTTT. Translating gives CAWSKGGSTDTQYF.

The chain links TRBV18 to TRBJ2-5; D possibly uses TRBD1 or TRBD2 (6 bases each). The CDR3 is made up of 14 amino acids. CDR1 and CDR2 (germline): KGHSH, LQKENI. The V end lost 4 bases, the J end lost 1 base, and 10 bases lay between the germline ends. CDR3 DNA: TGTGCCAGCTCACGGGGGGCTTCCCAAGAGACCCAGTACTTC. This translates into CASSRGASQETQYF.

The chain is built from TRBV5-1 and TRBJ1-1; maybe TRBD1 (5 bases). Trimming took 4 bases from V and 1 from J, leaving 11 bases between them. The CDR3 covers 14 residues. From germline, CDR1 is SGHRS and CDR2 YFSETQ. This chain's CDR3 is CASSTRAENTEAFF. CDR3 coding DNA: TGCGCCAGCAGCACCAGGGCTGAGAACACTGAAGCTTTCTTT.

This clonotype was found many times. The rearrangement joins TRBV28 to TRBJ2-3, with D unresolved. The CDR3 spans 13 residues. Per germline, CDR1 MDHEN and CDR2 SYDVKM. Trimming left V 5 bases short and J 4 bases short, with 10 bases between. The CDR3 coding sequence is TGTGCCAGCAGTCCGGTAGGGTCAGATACGCAGTATTTT. The encoded protein is CASSPVGSDTQYF.

The chain links TRBV7-2 to TRBJ2-5; D gene ambiguous. V was trimmed by 5 bases and J by 11 bases, leaving 18 bases between them. The CDR3 totals 13 residues. Germline V gene data show CDR1 as SGHTA and CDR2 as FQGNSA. CDR3 region: CASSVGPAYEQYF. The DNA of the CDR3 is TGTGCCAGCAGCGTTGGCCCCGCCTATGAGCAGTACTTC. Complete variable domain (other parts from reference TRBV7-2 and TRBJ2-5): GAGVSQSPSNKVTEKGKDVELRCDPISGHTALYWYRQSLGQGLEFLIYFQGNSAPDKSGLPSDRFSAERTGGSVSTLTIQRTQQEDSAVYLCASSVGPAYEQYFGPGTRLLVL.

Notes on this clonotype: A junction end diverges from the germline sequence, so it may reflect a read error. This rearrangement joins TRBV7-3 to TRBJ2-2, with 10 bases that match TRBD1. Per germline, CDR1 SGHTA and CDR2 FQGTGA. The CDR3 is 14 residues long. CDR3 in DNA: TGTGCCAGCAGCTTTAGACAGGGGGCCGGGGAGCCGTTTTTT. It is translated as CASSFRQGAGEPFF.

This clonotype was recorded many times. V usage is TRBV29-1 and J usage is TRBJ1-2; D gene unclear. The germline V gene encodes CDR1 SQVTM and CDR2 ANQGSEA. The CDR3 loop spans 14 amino acids. Trimming shortened V by 1 base and J by 2 bases, and 11 bases separated the two germline ends. CDR3 loop: CSVEGSGSNYGYTF. The CDR3 DNA follows: TGCAGCGTTGAAGGTTCCGGCTCCAACTATGGCTACACCTTC.

V is TRBV7-2 and J is TRBJ2-1, with D uncertain. The length of the CDR3 is 12 residues. The germline CDR1 and CDR2 sequences are SGHTA and FQGNSA. The V gene lost 4 bases and the J gene lost 7 bases, with 8 bases spanning the gap. CDR3 loop: CASSSERNEQFF. The CDR3 DNA reads as TGTGCCAGCAGCTCTGAGAGAAATGAGCAGTTCTTC.

This clonotype was picked up a small number of times. The chain carries TRBV3-1 and TRBJ2-1; TRBD2 aligns across 9 bases. The germline V gene has CDR1 LGHDT and CDR2 YNNKEL (reference sequence). The ends lost 4 bases at V and 7 bases at J; junction bases unmatched: 8. This CDR3 region has 15 residues. In nucleotides, the CDR3 is TGTGCCAGCAGCCGCCCTGGACTAGCGATGAATGAGCAGTTCTTC. Translation: CASSRPGLAMNEQFF.

The gene calls are TRBV7-2 and TRBJ2-7; TRBD2 matches 11 bases. The germline V gene encodes CDR1 SGHTA and CDR2 FQGNSA. This CDR3 comprises 15 residues. The V and J ends lost 3 bases and 0 bases, in that order; junction bases with no gene match: 1. CDR3: CASSLTSGNSYEQYF. The CDR3 DNA reads TGTGCCAGCAGCTTGACTAGCGGGAACTCCTACGAGCAGTACTTC.

The table lists this clonotype with many counts. The rearrangement links TRBV24-1 to TRBJ1-4, with 8 bases matching TRBD1. V gave up 3 bases and J gave up 8 bases; unmatched junction bases: 7. Germline CDR1 reads KGHDR; CDR2 reads SFDVKD. This CDR3 comprises 15 residues. This chain's CDR3 is CATSDHRQGREKLFF. The CDR3 DNA reads TGTGCCACCAGTGATCATCGACAGGGGCGGGAAAAACTGTTTTTT.

This clonotype was detected only a few times. V gene TRBV24-1 combines with J gene TRBJ2-5; D remains unclear. The CDR3 is 12 amino acids. The V gene's germline CDR1 is KGHDR and CDR2 SFDVKD. V was pared by 1 base and J by 5 bases, with 4 bases between. The CDR3 nucleotides read TGTGCCACCAGTGATTTAGCCGAGACCCAGTACTTC. Protein: CATSDLAETQYF.

In its sample, this clonotype was seen a few times. CDR3 sequence reads: CASSLTTGQGTTQYF. CDR3 nucleotides: TGCGCCAGCAGCTTGACCACGGGACAGGGTACTACGCAGTATTTT. This chain connects TRBV5-1 to TRBJ2-3; 9 bases map to TRBD1. Trimming cost V 1 base and J 8 bases; bases outside gene matches: 8. The V gene's germline CDR1 is SGHRS and CDR2 YFSETQ. The CDR3 extends over 15 amino acids.

The V and J genes are TRBV3-1 and TRBJ2-1; D is possibly TRBD2 (7 bases). The CDR3 contains 18 residues. Germline CDR1 LGHDT, CDR2 YNNKEL (reference sequence). The V end lost 1 base, the J end lost 0 bases, and 16 bases lay between the germline ends. The CDR3 loop is CASSQGGRESSSYNEQFF. CDR3 coding DNA: TGTGCCAGCAGCCAAGGGGGGCGGGAGAGTAGCTCCTACAATGAGCAGTTCTTC.

The chain is built from TRBV6-2 or TRBV6-3 and TRBJ2-1, with a tentative D call TRBD2 (5 bases). Gene TRBJ2-7 matches the end of the DNA better, so the J call may be wrong. CDR1 is MNHEY and CDR2 is SVGEGT in the germline V gene. CDR3 size: 14 residues. The CDR3: CASSYKGDYNEQYF. Written as DNA, the CDR3 is TGTGCCAGCAGTTACAAAGGAGACTACAATGAGCAGTACTTC.

This clonotype came up a few times. The CDR3 spells CATSDSFQETQYF. For the CDR3, the DNA is TGTGCCACCAGTGACTCATTCCAAGAGACCCAGTACTTC. This chain joins TRBV24-1 and TRBJ2-5, with D unclear. V gave up 4 bases and J gave up 1 base, with 6 bases separating them. CDR3 length equals 13 residues. Germline-derived CDR1 and CDR2 are KGHDR and SFDVKD.

J is TRBJ2-1 and V is TRBV29-1; TRBD2 matches 7 bases. Germline V CDR1 and CDR2: SQVTM, ANQGSEA. V dropped 3 bases and J dropped 7; count of bases not matched to a gene: 9. The CDR3 runs 14 residues. The CDR3 DNA reads as TGCAGCGTTGAGACCAGACTAGCTTGGAATGAGCAGTTCTTC. Translating it yields CSVETRLAWNEQFF.

This clonotype was counted between two and nine times. The V gene is TRBV4-2, the J gene TRBJ1-4; TRBD1 might be the D (6 bases). The CDR3 runs 15 residues. V lost 3 bases and J lost 8, with 16 bases in between. CDR1 and CDR2 from the germline V gene are LGHNA and YNFKEQ. The CDR3 nucleotides read TGTGCCAGCAGCCAGGGGGCCCCACACCGGGAAAAACTGTTTTTT. Translated: CASSQGAPHREKLFF.

This clonotype turned up a few times. This chain connects TRBV27 to TRBJ2-1, with 7 bases lining up with TRBD1. V shed 2 bases and J 1 base; nucleotides not matched to a gene: 5. The V gene's germline CDR1 is MNHEY and CDR2 SMNVEV (reference sequence). CDR3 length: 16 residues. Here the CDR3 reads CASSLVGGRSYNEQFF. CDR3 sequence (DNA): TGTGCCAGCAGTTTAGTAGGGGGCAGATCCTACAATGAGCAGTTCTTC.

This clonotype was counted a few times. V and J are TRBV20-1 and TRBJ2-7, with D possibly matching TRBD1 (6 bases). The tail of the sequence fits TRBJ2-5 better, so the J call may be wrong. Germline V gene lookup returns CDR1 DFQATT and CDR2 SNEGSKA (reference sequence). The CDR3 runs 12 residues. The CDR3 spells CSARQGIETQYF. CDR3 bases: TGCAGTGCTAGACAGGGGATAGAGACCCAGTACTTC.

V is TRBV20-1 and J is TRBJ2-3; TRBD2 matches 9 bases. Germline-derived CDR1 and CDR2 are DFQATT and SNEGSKA (reference sequence). Losses at the gene ends were 3 bases for V and 0 bases for J; bases not matched to a gene: 16. The CDR3 contains 19 residues. CDR3 region: CSARPMGLAGPPSTDTQYF. CDR3 sequence (DNA): TGCAGTGCTAGGCCTATGGGGCTAGCGGGGCCTCCTAGCACAGATACGCAGTATTTT.

V usage is TRBV5-1 and J usage is TRBJ2-3, with 7 nucleotides matching TRBD1. The CDR3 is 16 amino acids. J lost 3 bases, V lost 2 bases, and 9 bases had no gene match. The germline gives CDR1 SGHRS, CDR2 YFSETQ. The CDR3 sequence: CASSFQTGRGTDTQYF. CDR3 in DNA: TGCGCCAGCAGCTTCCAGACAGGGCGAGGAACAGATACGCAGTATTTT.

This clonotype was seen many times. V usage is TRBV29-1 and J usage is TRBJ2-5; 12 positions match TRBD1. The better agreement between TRBJ2-7 and the DNA end casts doubt on the J call. CDR1 is SQVTM and CDR2 is ANQGSEA in the germline V gene. The CDR3 runs to 15 residues. The CDR3 DNA reads TGCAGCGTGGGTCTCCCGGGACAGGGGGCCGGCGAGCAGTACTTC. Its translation: CSVGLPGQGAGEQYF.